A selection of T cell receptor beta chains follows, all from one sample in a study of T cell responses to AZD1222 COVID-19 vaccine. Measured with immunoSEQ multiplex PCR; TCRdb has only the in-frame clones, and not every one. The data hold some 180,000 clones, with roughly nine tenths observed a single time. The sequencing used peripheral blood, collected 28 days after the second AZD1222 dose. These TCRs come from an adult who received the AZD1222 COVID-19 vaccine. CDR3s include the opening cysteine and the closing phenylalanine or tryptophan. The order of the fields is V gene, D gene, J gene, clone size, CDR3 protein, CDR3 DNA. A D gene is named only where the DNA matches it firmly. Some rows have no size entry. The others give once, few or many, or a class for an expanded clone.

TRBV5-6,.,TRBJ1-3,.,CASSLGPFSGNTIYF,TGTGCCAGCAGCTTGGGACCCTTCTCTGGAAACACCATATATTTT
TRBV9,.,TRBJ1-5,.,CASSKEGNQPQHF,TGTGCCAGCAGCAAGGAGGGGAATCAGCCCCAGCATTTT
TRBV6-5,TRBD1,TRBJ1-1,.,CASRDQGAGNTEAFF,TGTGCCAGCAGGGACCAGGGGGCAGGGAACACTGAAGCTTTCTTT
TRBV19,.,TRBJ1-5,.,CASSILGVQPQHF,TGTGCCAGTAGTATTTTGGGGGTTCAGCCCCAGCATTTT
TRBV5-1,.,TRBJ2-7,.,CASSLGHRDSYSYEQYF,TGCGCCAGCAGCTTGGGGCATCGGGACTCGTACTCCTACGAGCAGTACTTC
TRBV19,.,TRBJ1-6,.,CASSIVNSPLHF,TGTGCCAGTAGTATCGTGAATTCACCCCTCCACTTT
TRBV18,.,TRBJ1-4,.,CASSPMLAADSEKLFF,TGTGCCAGCTCACCTATGTTGGCGGCTGATAGTGAAAAACTGTTTTTT
TRBV4-2,TRBD1,TRBJ2-7,.,CASSPGTDYEQYF,TGTGCCAGCAGCCCAGGGACAGATTACGAGCAGTACTTC
TRBV7-9,.,TRBJ2-1,.,CASSPGRVGDNEQFF,TGTGCCAGCAGCCCCGGCAGGGTGGGAGACAATGAGCAGTTCTTC
TRBV27,.,TRBJ1-6,.,CASRKVGGAYNSPLHF,TGTGCCAGCAGGAAAGTGGGAGGGGCCTATAATTCACCCCTCCACTTT
TRBV7-2,.,TRBJ1-4,.,CASSLVGGSGEKLFF,TGTGCCAGCAGCTTAGTGGGGGGCAGTGGAGAAAAACTGTTTTTT
TRBV4-1,.,TRBJ1-4,.,CASSHREADPNEKLFF,TGCGCCAGCAGCCACCGGGAAGCGGATCCTAATGAAAAACTGTTTTTT
TRBV29-1,.,TRBJ1-3,.,CSVERGNTIYF,TGCAGCGTTGAAAGAGGAAACACCATATATTTT
TRBV11-2,.,TRBJ2-1,.,CASSLDGGPYNEQFF,TGTGCCAGCAGCTTGGACGGGGGGCCTTACAATGAGCAGTTCTTC
TRBV3-1/TRBV3-2,TRBD2,TRBJ2-3,.,CASRTSGSTDTQYF,TGTGCCAGCAGGACTAGCGGTAGCACAGATACGCAGTATTTT
TRBV5-6,.,TRBJ1-6,.,CASSLKQASNSPLHF,TGTGCCAGCAGCTTGAAACAGGCTTCCAATTCACCCCTCCACTTT
TRBV6-5,.,TRBJ1-1,.,CASRPGTSNTEAFF,TGTGCCAGCAGGCCGGGGACGAGCAACACTGAAGCTTTCTTT
TRBV7-3,.,TRBJ2-3,.,CASSSRVVTDTQYF,TGTGCCAGCAGCTCCAGGGTGGTGACAGATACGCAGTATTTT
TRBV7-6,.,TRBJ2-3,.,CASSPGIYQAQYF,TGTGCCAGCAGCCCCGGGATCTATCAGGCGCAGTATTTT
TRBV7-3,.,TRBJ2-1,.,CASSQTGRDKFF,TGTGCCAGCAGCCAGACGGGGCGGGACAAGTTCTTC
TRBV5-1,.,TRBJ1-1,.,CASSLWDPNTEAFF,TGCGCCAGCAGCTTGTGGGACCCGAACACTGAAGCTTTCTTT
TRBV4-1,.,TRBJ2-5,.,CASSQLEGLGETQYF,TGCGCCAGCAGCCAGTTGGAAGGGCTAGGAGAGACCCAGTACTTC
TRBV4-3,.,TRBJ1-4,.,CASSQGSGPNEKLFF,TGCGCCAGCAGCCAGGGAAGTGGACCTAATGAAAAACTGTTTTTT
TRBV7-9,.,TRBJ2-7,.,CASSVGQSFSLADF,TGTGCCAGCAGCGTAGGACAGTCCTTTAGTCTCGCGGACTTC
TRBV7-3,TRBD1,TRBJ1-1,.,CASSKQGARTEAFF,TGTGCCAGCAGCAAACAGGGGGCCCGGACTGAAGCTTTCTTT
TRBV18,TRBD1,TRBJ1-1,.,CASSLRAGGLNTEAFF,TGTGCCAGCTCACTACGGGCAGGGGGCTTGAACACTGAAGCTTTCTTT
TRBV6-2/TRBV6-3,.,TRBJ1-1,.,CASSYDVLGGADGGGEAFF,TGTGCCAGCAGTTACGACGTTTTGGGGGGCGCCGACGGGGGTGGTGAAGCTTTCTTT
TRBV6-5,TRBD2,TRBJ2-7,.,CASRLTSGGAVEQYF,TGTGCCAGCAGATTAACTAGCGGGGGGGCGGTCGAGCAGTACTTC
TRBV18,TRBD2,TRBJ2-3,.,CASSPGTSGGVGTQYF,TGTGCCAGCTCACCAGGGACTAGCGGGGGCGTGGGTACGCAGTATTTT
TRBV9,.,TRBJ1-4,.,CASARGVLLNEKLFF,TGTGCCTCTGCTAGAGGGGTTCTCCTCAATGAAAAACTGTTTTTT
TRBV5-4,.,TRBJ2-7,.,CASSAGGGGQYEQYF,TGTGCCAGCAGCGCAGGGGGCGGGGGGCAATACGAGCAGTACTTC
TRBV19,.,TRBJ2-4,few,CASSIGRGSDIQYF,TGTGCCAGTAGTATAGGGAGGGGGAGTGACATTCAGTACTTC
TRBV5-5,TRBD1,TRBJ1-1,.,CASKEGQMNTEAFF,TGTGCCAGCAAGGAGGGACAGATGAACACTGAAGCTTTCTTT
TRBV24-1,TRBD1,TRBJ2-3,.,CATSDSGTGAARDTQYF,TGTGCCACCAGTGATTCCGGGACAGGGGCCGCCCGGGATACGCAGTATTTT
TRBV5-1,TRBD2,TRBJ2-3,.,CASSLGSGGPSTDTQYF,TGCGCCAGCAGCTTGGGTAGCGGGGGCCCTAGCACAGATACGCAGTATTTT
TRBV6-5,.,TRBJ1-6,.,CASSYFSYNSPLHF,TGTGCCAGCAGTTACTTCAGCTATAATTCACCCCTCCACTTT
TRBV18,.,TRBJ1-1,.,CASSAGTVNTEAFF,TGTGCCAGCTCAGCCGGGACGGTGAACACTGAAGCTTTCTTT
TRBV10-2,.,TRBJ1-2,.,CASNTDSPYGYTF,TGCGCCAGCAATACGGACAGCCCCTATGGCTACACCTTC
TRBV15,.,TRBJ1-5,few,CATSRDPGQPQHF,TGTGCCACCAGCAGAGATCCCGGTCAGCCCCAGCATTTT
TRBV6-1,.,TRBJ2-3,.,CASSVRLATVRDTQYF,TGTGCCAGCAGTGTTAGGCTAGCGACGGTTAGGGATACGCAGTATTTT
TRBV11-3,.,TRBJ1-1,.,CASSEAVNTEAFF,TGTGCCAGCAGCGAGGCGGTGAACACTGAAGCTTTCTTT
TRBV25-1,.,TRBJ1-6,.,CASMKDGYNSPLHF,TGTGCCAGCATGAAGGACGGATATAATTCACCCCTCCACTTT
TRBV7-3,.,TRBJ1-1,.,CASSSTPNTEAFF,TGTGCCAGCAGTTCCACACCGAACACTGAAGCTTTCTTT
TRBV18,.,TRBJ2-7,.,CASSSGLPGSYEQYF,TGTGCCAGCTCTTCGGGGCTCCCAGGCTCCTACGAGCAGTACTTC
TRBV6-1,.,TRBJ2-7,once,CASSEWDTSSYEQYF,TGTGCCAGCAGTGAGTGGGACACAAGCTCCTACGAGCAGTACTTC
TRBV5-1,.,TRBJ2-3,.,CASSLDAGTQYF,TGCGCCAGCAGCTTGGATGCAGGCACGCAGTATTTT
TRBV18,.,TRBJ2-7,few,CASSREGYEQYF,TGTGCCAGCTCACGTGAGGGGTACGAGCAGTACTTC
TRBV29-1,.,TRBJ1-1,.,CSVLAQWSTEAFF,TGCAGCGTTCTGGCCCAGTGGAGCACTGAAGCTTTCTTT
TRBV11-2,.,TRBJ1-1,.,CASTTFVNTEAFF,TGTGCCAGCACTACGTTCGTGAACACTGAAGCTTTCTTT
TRBV5-1,.,TRBJ1-5,.,CASSLLGDPNQPQHF,TGCGCCAGCAGCTTGTTGGGGGACCCCAATCAGCCCCAGCATTTT